What follows are 30 T cell receptor beta chains derived from one specimen sequenced in a study of blood T cell repertoires in COVID-19. Assay: immunoSEQ multiplex PCR; the TCRdb copy retains only in-frame clones and omits some. The sample lists about 180,000 clones, approximately 89% seen once, with 3.5% to 5% in the top ten. Sequenced material: peripheral blood. The receptors originated from a woman in her thirties with acute or convalescent COVID-19.

The chain combines TRBV5-1 with TRBJ2-3; D possibly corresponds to TRBD2 (6 bases). This CDR3 is 16 amino acids long. V lost 0 bases and J 8 bases, leaving 19 bases between the germline ends. Germline V gene lookup returns CDR1 SGHRS and CDR2 YFSETQ. The CDR3 spells CASSLGGVGTPATQYF. DNA of the CDR3: TGCGCCAGCAGCTTGGGCGGGGTGGGGACTCCCGCTACGCAGTATTTT.

This clone was detected only a few times. The chain uses TRBV7-2 and TRBJ1-2; a possible D gene is TRBD1 (6 bases). Germline CDR1 is SGHTA and CDR2 is FQGNSA. This CDR3 spans 12 amino acids. V gave up 5 bases and J gave up 7 bases, with 11 bases separating them. The CDR3 sequence is CASSTNRVGYTF. DNA of the CDR3: TGTGCCAGCAGCACAAACAGGGTTGGCTACACCTTC.

This rearrangement joins TRBV27 to TRBJ1-6; 8 positions match TRBD1. This CDR3 region has 13 residues. V lost 7 bases, J lost 12 bases, and 8 bases stayed unmatched. The V gene's germline CDR1 is MNHEY and CDR2 SMNVEV (reference sequence). CDR3 residues: CASKKIDRGPLHF. DNA for the CDR3: TGTGCCAGCAAAAAGATAGACAGGGGACCCCTCCACTTT.

V gene TRBV6-5 combines with J gene TRBJ1-6; TRBD1 agrees at 8 bases. This CDR3 spans 13 amino acids. With 2 bases clipped from V and 14 bases from J, the junction kept 5 bases outside the gene matches. Germline loops: CDR1 MNHEY, CDR2 SVGAGI. The CDR3 loop is CASSYGRGLTLHF. CDR3 DNA: TGTGCCAGCAGTTACGGCAGGGGGCTGACCCTCCACTTT.

The chain links TRBV20-1 to TRBJ2-1, with D hard to call. The CDR3 is 11 amino acids. V dropped 7 bases and J dropped 4 bases, with 8 bases sitting between them. Germline assignment: CDR1 DFQATT and CDR2 SNEGSKA (reference sequence). CDR3 residues: CSGRFYNEQFF. In DNA, the CDR3 is TGCAGTGGGCGGTTTTACAATGAGCAGTTCTTC.

This clone has only a few counts. The rearrangement uses TRBV3-1 (or the pseudogene TRBV3-2) and TRBJ1-1; a weak D match, TRBD1 (5 bases). The V gene's germline CDR1 is LGHDT and CDR2 YNNKEL (reference sequence). Between the trimmed V and J ends, which lost 8 bases and 7 bases, there was a span of 17 bases. This CDR3 has 13 residues. The CDR3 protein is CASSGDFEGEAFF. CDR3 bases: TGTGCCAGCTCGGGGGACTTTGAGGGTGAAGCTTTCTTT.

The CDR3 DNA is TGTGCCAGCAGCATGACAGGGGGGTATGGCTACACCTTC. This translates into CASSMTGGYGYTF. The V gene is TRBV7-8, the J gene TRBJ1-2, with 9 bases matching TRBD1. Germline V gene lookup returns CDR1 SGHVS and CDR2 FQNEAQ. With V trimmed by 5 bases and J by 5 bases, 3 bases remained unmatched. The CDR3 totals 13 residues.

The chain combines TRBV30 with TRBJ1-1; 12 bases map to TRBD1. There are 13 residues in the CDR3. Germline-derived CDR1 and CDR2 are GTSNPN and SVGIG (reference sequence). The V gene end was trimmed by 7 bases and the J gene end by 6 bases; junction bases not matched to a gene: 6. DNA of the CDR3: TGTGCCTCCGGGACAGGGGGCTTCGCTGAAGCTTTCTTT. This translates into CASGTGGFAEAFF.

The chain uses TRBV11-2 and TRBJ1-2, with D perhaps TRBD1 (5 bases). V lost 3 bases and J lost 3, with 8 bases in between. Per the germline V gene, CDR1 is SGHAT and CDR2 is FQNNGV. The CDR3 spans 13 residues. The CDR3 protein is CASSFQGDYGYTF. CDR3 nucleotides: TGTGCCAGCAGCTTTCAGGGTGACTATGGCTACACCTTC. Drawing the rest from reference TRBV11-2 and TRBJ1-2, the complete variable domain is EAGVAQSPRYKIIEKRQSVAFWCNPISGHATLYWYQQILGQGPKLLIQFQNNGVVDDSQLPKDRFSAERLKGVDSTLKIQPAKLEDSAVYLCASSFQGDYGYTFGSGTRLTVV.

This clone was seen only once. The V and J genes are TRBV18 and TRBJ2-2, with 9 bases lining up with TRBD2. The V and J ends lost 10 bases and 0 bases, in that order; junction bases with no gene match: 9. The CDR3 is made up of 16 amino acids. Germline CDR1 reads KGHSH; CDR2 reads LQKENI. The CDR3 loop reads CATQGLAGANTGELFF. DNA for the CDR3: TGTGCCACCCAAGGTTTAGCGGGAGCGAACACCGGGGAGCTGTTTTTT.

In its sample, this clone was seen once. V usage is TRBV10-3 and J usage is TRBJ2-7; 7 bases agree with TRBD1. V shed 0 bases and J 7 bases; nucleotides not matched to a gene: 6. Germline CDR1 and CDR2: ENHRY and SYGVKD. This CDR3 comprises 14 residues. CDR3 in DNA: TGTGCCATCAGTGAGTCGAAGGGGGCAGGGGAGCAGTACTTC. Its protein is CAISESKGAGEQYF.

This chain uses TRBV6-5 with TRBJ2-7; 7 bases are shared with TRBD2. V shed 0 bases, J shed 3 bases, and the junction held 8 bases outside the gene matches. The germline V gene has CDR1 MNHEY and CDR2 SVGAGI. This CDR3 has 16 amino acids. This CDR3 reads CASSYSRGPGGYEQYF. The CDR3 nucleotides read TGTGCCAGCAGTTACTCGAGGGGCCCGGGGGGCTACGAGCAGTACTTC.

CDR3 DNA: TGCGCCAGCAGCTTTTTGTCTAGCGGCAACACAGATACGCAGTATTTT. Its translation is CASSFLSSGNTDTQYF. The chain employs TRBV5-1 and TRBJ2-3; 7 nucleotides line up with TRBD2. The germline V gene has CDR1 SGHRS and CDR2 YFSETQ. J gave up 2 bases and V 2 bases, and 8 bases lay outside the gene matches. This CDR3 spans 16 amino acids.

This chain uses TRBV7-2 with TRBJ2-1, with D hard to call. From germline, CDR1 is SGHTA and CDR2 FQGNSA. The ends were cut back, 4 bases at V and 7 bases at J, with 8 bases in the middle. CDR3 length: 12 residues. CDR3 nucleotide sequence: TGTGCCAGCAGCTCCATGGCAAATGAGCAGTTCTTC. Residues: CASSSMANEQFF.

The V and J genes are TRBV28 and TRBJ1-2; D perhaps matches TRBD1 (5 bases). The CDR3 is 15 residues long. Germline V CDR1 and CDR2: MDHEN, SYDVKM. Trimming took off 4 bases at V and 0 bases at J, with 12 bases between the two ends. The CDR3 nucleotides read TGTGCCAGCAGTTCCCAGGGCTTAGCTAACTATGGCTACACCTTC. As protein: CASSSQGLANYGYTF.

Worth noting for this clone: A junction boundary mismatches the germline segment, possibly from a read error. The chain links TRBV7-2 to TRBJ1-2, with 7 bases matching TRBD1. CDR1 is SGHTA and CDR2 is FQGNSA in the germline V gene. The CDR3 extends over 13 amino acids. CDR3 residues: CASTFYPPQGTNF. DNA for the CDR3: TGTGCCAGCACCTTTTATCCCCCACAGGGGACGAACTTC.

The gene calls are TRBV28 and TRBJ2-3; D is perhaps TRBD2 (6 bases). CDR3 length equals 17 residues. CDR1 and CDR2 from the germline V gene are MDHEN and SYDVKM. V was clipped by 7 bases and J by 2 bases, with 22 bases between them. The CDR3 loop is CASTTGAATVLTDTQYF. In DNA, the CDR3 is TGTGCCAGCACCACGGGAGCAGCGACCGTCCTCACAGATACGCAGTATTTT.

V is TRBV5-1 and J is TRBJ1-4, with D hard to call. The CDR3 totals 15 residues. Germline CDR1 SGHRS, CDR2 YFSETQ. V lost 4 bases to trimming and J lost 3 bases, with 13 bases between them. CDR3 sequence (DNA): TGCGCCAGCAGCCCCGAGGAGGGAGCTAATGAAAAACTGTTTTTT. Translation: CASSPEEGANEKLFF.

The genes are TRBV25-1 and TRBJ2-7; no reliable D call. The germline gives CDR1 MGHDK, CDR2 SYGVNS. This CDR3 has 12 residues. Trimming took 5 bases from V and 9 from J, leaving 14 bases between them. The CDR3: CASSTWANRQYF. The CDR3 DNA sequence: TGTGCCAGCAGTACGTGGGCAAACCGGCAGTACTTC.

With respect to this clone: One junction end disagrees with the germline gene, perhaps due to a read error. The chain links TRBV7-7 to TRBJ2-5; a possible D gene is TRBD1 (6 bases). The CDR3 is 15 residues long. Germline V gives CDR1 SSHAT, CDR2 FNYEAQ (reference sequence). DNA for the CDR3: TGTGCTAGCAGCTTAGGTACCGGGACAATGGAGACCCAGTACTTC. Protein product: CASSLGTGTMETQYF.

The genes are TRBV5-1 and TRBJ2-3; 7 positions agree with TRBD2. The V and J ends lost 0 bases and 2 bases, in that order; junction bases with no gene match: 12. Germline V gene data show CDR1 as SGHRS and CDR2 as YFSETQ. The CDR3 is 18 residues long. Written as DNA, the CDR3 is TGCGCCAGCAGCTTGGGGTCCTCTACTAGCGTTTACACAGATACGCAGTATTTT. The encoded protein is CASSLGSSTSVYTDTQYF.

This chain connects TRBV27 to TRBJ2-5; possibly TRBD2 for D (7 bases). Per the germline V gene, CDR1 is MNHEY and CDR2 is SMNVEV (reference sequence). Trimming cost V 5 bases and J 4 bases, with 17 bases left between them. The CDR3 length is 15 residues. The CDR3 DNA is TGTGCCAGCAGTGCGGAGGGGGGGAACAGAGAGACCCAGTACTTC. Its protein is CASSAEGGNRETQYF.

The rearrangement uses TRBV11-1 and TRBJ2-7; 9 nucleotides agree with TRBD1. The CDR3 length is 16 residues. CDR1 SGHAT and CDR2 FQDESV come from the germline V gene (reference sequence). V dropped 1 base and J dropped 3; count of bases not matched to a gene: 7. This chain's CDR3 is CASSLDVGTGFYEQYF. The CDR3 region has the DNA TGTGCCAGCAGCTTAGATGTGGGGACAGGGTTCTACGAGCAGTACTTC.

This clone occurred once. The rearrangement uses TRBV6-1 and TRBJ2-7; a weak D match, TRBD2 (5 bases). Trimming stripped 0 bases from V and 4 bases from J, with 10 bases between. CDR3 length equals 14 residues. The germline V gene encodes CDR1 MNHNS and CDR2 SASEGT. CDR3 sequence reads: CASSEALRVYEQYF. As DNA, the CDR3 is TGTGCCAGCAGTGAAGCGCTGAGGGTTTACGAGCAGTACTTC.

The chain carries TRBV15 and TRBJ2-3; D is ambiguous. CDR1 and CDR2 from the germline V gene are LNHNV and YYDKDF (reference sequence). The CDR3 runs 12 residues. V lost 0 bases and J 5 bases, leaving 3 bases between the germline ends. CDR3: CATSRDRDTQYF. The DNA for the CDR3 is TGTGCCACCAGCAGAGATCGAGATACGCAGTATTTT.

The chain joins TRBV27 to TRBJ1-2; tentative D call: TRBD1 (5 bases). Germline-derived CDR1 and CDR2 are MNHEY and SMNVEV (reference sequence). Deletions cut 7 bases from V and 8 bases from J, with 14 bases between. This CDR3 is built from 12 residues. The CDR3 nucleotides are TGTGCCAGCAAGGGGTCAACAGGCGGCTACACCTTC. This gives the protein CASKGSTGGYTF.

The chain is built from TRBV7-2 and TRBJ1-3; D uncertain. Germline V CDR1 and CDR2: SGHTA, FQGNSA. This CDR3 spans 16 amino acids. Between the trimmed V and J ends, which lost 1 base and 0 bases, there was a span of 10 bases. This CDR3 is CASSLVAAHSGNTIYF. The CDR3 DNA reads as TGTGCCAGCAGCTTAGTGGCGGCCCACTCTGGAAACACCATATATTTT.

V usage is TRBV7-2 and J usage is TRBJ2-5; no reliable D call. Germline CDR1 SGHTA, CDR2 FQGNSA. The CDR3 totals 15 residues. Trimming shortened V by 2 bases and J by 6 bases, and 16 bases separated the two germline ends. CDR3 sequence (DNA): TGTGCCAGCAGCTTATATGCCGGGTCTCCTCAGACCCAGTACTTC. This encodes CASSLYAGSPQTQYF.

V usage is TRBV28 and J usage is TRBJ2-5; tentative D call: TRBD2 (5 bases). The V end lost 11 bases, the J end lost 0 bases, and 22 bases lay between the germline ends. This CDR3 has 16 residues. Germline V lookup: CDR1 MDHEN, CDR2 SYDVKM. Written as DNA, the CDR3 is TGTGCCTGGATTTTCCCCTACGGGGATAACCAAGAGACCCAGTACTTC. Translation: CAWIFPYGDNQETQYF.

This chain connects TRBV2 to TRBJ1-1; TRBD1 agrees at 7 bases. J was trimmed by 6 bases and V by 3 bases; bases with no gene match: 4. This CDR3 has 13 residues. The germline CDR1 and CDR2 sequences are SNHLY and FYNNEI. The CDR3, as DNA: TGTGCCAGCAGTGATGTAGGGGGCGCTGAAGCTTTCTTT. Translating it yields CASSDVGGAEAFF.